The rows below give T cell receptor beta chains drawn from one sample of a study of blood T cell repertoires in COVID-19. Clones were sequenced by immunoSEQ multiplex PCR, and TCRdb holds only the in-frame ones, with some missing. In the table there are about 96,000 clones, 80% to 90% of which are singletons. The sample consisted of peripheral blood. Receptors originate from a human donor with COVID-19, enrolled during active disease. The donor label of this sample is uncertain. The CDR3 runs from the conserved cysteine through the conserved F or W. D genes are given only for firm matches. A clone size is listed for some rows: how often the clone was seen (once, few, many), or a class if it is expanded.

CDR3aa,CDR3nt,j_gene,v_gene,abundance,d_gene,len
CASSTGQGSHGYTF,TGTGCCAGCAGTACGGGACAGGGGTCCCATGGCTACACCTTC,TRBJ1-2,TRBV6-5,few,TRBD1,14
CATTDIVAGDEKLFF,TGTGCCACCACGGACATCGTAGCAGGGGATGAAAAACTGTTTTTT,TRBJ1-4,TRBV6-5,-,-,15
CASSSTRDTEAFF,TGTGCCAGCAGCTCGACCAGGGACACTGAAGCTTTCTTT,TRBJ1-1,TRBV11-2,-,-,13
CASQRDRGGEQYF,TGTGCCAGCCAGAGGGACAGGGGAGGAGAGCAGTACTTC,TRBJ2-7,TRBV12-3/TRBV12-4,-,TRBD1,13
CASSSGQETQYF,TGTGCCAGCTCTAGCGGTCAAGAGACCCAGTACTTC,TRBJ2-5,TRBV12-3/TRBV12-4,-,TRBD2,12
CASSLGAKYGYTF,TGTGCCAGCAGTTTAGGGGCCAAATATGGCTACACCTTC,TRBJ1-2,TRBV28,-,-,13
CASSRTSGGFTDTQYF,TGTGCCAGCAGTAGGACTAGCGGGGGGTTCACAGATACGCAGTATTTT,TRBJ2-3,TRBV28,once,TRBD2,16
CASSSPSGTGYF,TGTGCCAGCAGCTCCCCATCCGGGACAGGGTACTTC,TRBJ2-7,TRBV27,-,TRBD1,12
CASSTGQSYEQYF,TGTGCCAGCAGCACGGGACAGTCATACGAGCAGTACTTC,TRBJ2-7,TRBV3-1/TRBV3-2,-,TRBD1,13
CASSPISSGNYGYTF,TGTGCCAGCTCACCCATCTCCAGCGGCAACTATGGCTACACCTTC,TRBJ1-2,TRBV18,-,-,15
CSVALQGGEKLFF,TGCAGCGTTGCGTTACAGGGTGGGGAAAAACTGTTTTTT,TRBJ1-4,TRBV29-1,-,-,13
CASSRGQGGETQYF,TGTGCCAGCAGCCGAGGACAGGGCGGGGAGACCCAGTACTTC,TRBJ2-5,TRBV4-2,-,TRBD1,14
CAWTLSGTGGYEQYF,TGTGCCTGGACCCTTAGTGGGACAGGGGGCTACGAGCAGTACTTC,TRBJ2-7,TRBV30,-,TRBD1,15
CASSEIAGDQETQYF,TGCGCCAGCAGTGAAATAGCGGGTGACCAAGAGACCCAGTACTTC,TRBJ2-5,TRBV10-1,-,TRBD2,15
CASSSPKEVGAKNIQYF,TGTGCCAGCAGCTCCCCCAAGGAGGTGGGTGCCAAAAACATTCAGTACTTC,TRBJ2-4,TRBV27,-,-,17
CASSLALGGSPEAFF,TGTGCCAGCAGCTTAGCGCTGGGAGGGAGCCCTGAAGCTTTCTTT,TRBJ1-1,TRBV7-6,-,-,15